This TCR beta chain came from a study of long-term antiretroviral therapy in people with HIV. Study outcomes and limitations: Clonal populations expanded prior to ART predominated within the repertoire at all time points.

Worth noting for this clone: Its antigen is undetermined.

The assay, immunoSEQ v3.0, was run at survey level. Only in-frame clones appear in the TCRdb table, and some are missing; sequencing was by immunoSEQ multiplex PCR. This sample has almost 30,000 clones; more than 80% occur once, and the top ten carry 7.5% to 10%. V gave up 1 base and J gave up 7 bases, with 17 bases separating them. This CDR3 contains 16 residues. The germline gives CDR1 LNHDA, CDR2 SQIVND (reference sequence). Everyone in the study who had HIV was treated in the United States. The clonotype comes from a man in his fifties with HIV. Here the sequenced sample was unsorted PBMCs, taken 3.2 years before starting antiretroviral therapy. The chain links TRBV19 to TRBJ2-1; possibly TRBD1 for D (7 bases). In DNA, the CDR3 is TGTGCCAGTAGTATAGTGGGGACAGCCCGGGGGAATGAGCAGTTCTTC. Encoded protein: CASSIVGTARGNEQFF. Full variable domain (remainder filled in from reference TRBV19 and TRBJ2-1): DGGITQSPKYLFRKEGQNVTLSCEQNLNHDAMYWYRQDPGQGLRLIYYSQIVNDFQKGDIAEGYSVSREKKESFPLTVTSAQKNPTAFYLCASSIVGTARGNEQFFGPGTRLTVL.